The source of this T cell receptor (beta chain) is a study of response to subunit inactivated influenza vaccine. The CDR3 extends over 18 amino acids. V was shortened by 1 base and J by 0 bases, with 16 bases between the two germline ends. Germline-derived CDR1 and CDR2 are LNHNV and YYDKDF (reference sequence). Via MiXCR, TCRdb re-called the RT-PCR reads, giving one row per CDR3 protein. In the table there are approximately 520,000 distinct CDR3 sequences, 15% to 20% of which are singletons. The input for sequencing was CD4+ T cells sorted from PBMCs, taken approximately 25 months after vaccination. The rearrangement joins TRBV15 to TRBJ2-1; perhaps D is TRBD1 or TRBD2 (7 bases each). The sequence was collected from a man between 50 and 75 years old who received an inactivated influenza vaccine. This CDR3 is CATSRAGGVLSSYNEQFF. The CDR3 DNA is TGTGCCACCAGCAGAGCAGGGGGGGTTTTAAGCTCCTACAATGAGCAGTTCTTC.